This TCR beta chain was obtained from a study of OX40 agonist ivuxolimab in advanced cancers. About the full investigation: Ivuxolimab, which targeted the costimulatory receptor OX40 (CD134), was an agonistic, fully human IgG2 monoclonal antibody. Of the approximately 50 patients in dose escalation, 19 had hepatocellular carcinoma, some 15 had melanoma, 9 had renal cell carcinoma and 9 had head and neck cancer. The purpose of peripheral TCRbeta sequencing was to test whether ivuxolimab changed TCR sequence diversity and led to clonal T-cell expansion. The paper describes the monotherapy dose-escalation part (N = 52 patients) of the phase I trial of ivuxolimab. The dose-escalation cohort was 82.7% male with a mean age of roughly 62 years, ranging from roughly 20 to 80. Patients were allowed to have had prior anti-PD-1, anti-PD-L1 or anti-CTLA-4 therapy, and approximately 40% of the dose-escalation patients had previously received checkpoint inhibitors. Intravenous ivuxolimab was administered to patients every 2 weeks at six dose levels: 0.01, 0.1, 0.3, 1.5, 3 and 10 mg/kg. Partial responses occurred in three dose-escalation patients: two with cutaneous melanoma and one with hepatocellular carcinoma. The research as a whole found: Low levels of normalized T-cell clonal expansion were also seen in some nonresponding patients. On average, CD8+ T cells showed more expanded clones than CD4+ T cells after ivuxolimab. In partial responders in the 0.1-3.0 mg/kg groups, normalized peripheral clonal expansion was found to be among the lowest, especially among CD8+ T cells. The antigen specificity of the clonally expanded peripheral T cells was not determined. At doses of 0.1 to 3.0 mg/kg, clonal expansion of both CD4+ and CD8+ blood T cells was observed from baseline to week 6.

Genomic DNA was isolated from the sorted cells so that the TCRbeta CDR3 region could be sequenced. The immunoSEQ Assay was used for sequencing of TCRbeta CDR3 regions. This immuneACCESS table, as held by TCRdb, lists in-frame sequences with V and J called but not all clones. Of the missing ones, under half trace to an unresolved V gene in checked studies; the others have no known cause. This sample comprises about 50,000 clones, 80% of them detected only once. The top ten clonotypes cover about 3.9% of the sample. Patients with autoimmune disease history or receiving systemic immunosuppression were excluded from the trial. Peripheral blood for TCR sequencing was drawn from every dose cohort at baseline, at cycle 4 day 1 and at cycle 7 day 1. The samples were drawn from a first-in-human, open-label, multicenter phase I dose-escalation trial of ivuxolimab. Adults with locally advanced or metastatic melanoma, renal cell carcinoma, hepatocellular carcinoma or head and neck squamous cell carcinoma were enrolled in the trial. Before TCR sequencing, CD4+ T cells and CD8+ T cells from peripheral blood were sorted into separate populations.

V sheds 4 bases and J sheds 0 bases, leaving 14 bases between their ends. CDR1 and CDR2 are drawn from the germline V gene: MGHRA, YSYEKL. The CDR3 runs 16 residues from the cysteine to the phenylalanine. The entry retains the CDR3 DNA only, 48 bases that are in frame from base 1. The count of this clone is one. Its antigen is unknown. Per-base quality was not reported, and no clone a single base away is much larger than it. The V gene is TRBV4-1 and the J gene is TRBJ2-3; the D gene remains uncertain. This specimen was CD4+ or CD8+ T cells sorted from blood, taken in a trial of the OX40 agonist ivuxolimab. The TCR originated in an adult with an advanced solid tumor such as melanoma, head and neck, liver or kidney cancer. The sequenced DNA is TGCGCCAGCAGCCCCTCTCAAATCTTGAGCACAGATACGCAGTATTTT. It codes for CASSPSQILSTDTQYF.